These 8 T cell receptor beta chains were sequenced from one sample in a study of neurological immune-mediated disorders. Each CDR3 protein is one row after TCRdb ran MiXCR on the 5' RACE reads. Among 15,000 to 20,000 distinct CDR3 sequences listed, 6.5% to 9% were seen once. Sequenced material: CD8+ T cells from blood. The receptors stem from a woman in her twenties or thirties with HTLV-1-associated myelopathy (HAM/TSP).

This clonotype was seen ten or more times. This rearrangement joins TRBV20-1 to TRBJ1-2; D is possibly TRBD1 (5 bases). With 1 base removed from V and 10 bases from J, the gap between germline ends came to 13 bases. The CDR3 covers 12 residues. The V gene's germline CDR1 is DFQATT and CDR2 SNEGSKA (reference sequence). CDR3 loop: CSARVGDHDYTF. As DNA, the CDR3 is TGCAGTGCTAGAGTCGGGGACCATGACTACACCTTC.

This clonotype has a count of ten or more. This chain links TRBV10-3 with TRBJ2-5; D not resolved. Germline CDR1 reads ENHRY; CDR2 reads SYGVKD. The CDR3 contains 12 residues. Trimming removed 10 bases at V and 2 bases at J, with 11 bases between. The CDR3 is CATLDGQETQYF. CDR3 nucleotides: TGTGCCACCCTTGACGGGCAAGAGACCCAGTACTTC.

There are many counts of this clonotype. This rearrangement joins TRBV4-2 to TRBJ1-1; TRBD1 aligns across 8 bases. Germline-derived CDR1 and CDR2 are LGHNA and YNFKEQ. The V segment lost 0 bases and the J segment 3 bases; nucleotides outside the gene matches: 3. The CDR3 is made up of 15 amino acids. Here the CDR3 reads CASSQDLTGDTEAFF. The CDR3 region has the DNA TGTGCCAGCAGCCAAGATTTGACAGGGGACACTGAAGCTTTCTTT.

This clonotype was picked up many times. The rearrangement uses TRBV7-9 and TRBJ1-2; D is ambiguous. The CDR3 spans 14 residues. Between the trimmed V and J ends, which lost 0 bases and 6 bases, there was a span of 11 bases. Germline V lookup: CDR1 SEHNR, CDR2 FQNEAQ (reference sequence). In DNA, the CDR3 is TGTGCCAGCAGCTTAGCGTCGGTAACTAATGGCTACACCTTC. This translates into CASSLASVTNGYTF.

This clonotype showed up many times. The chain is built from TRBV5-1 and TRBJ2-1; 7 nucleotides match TRBD2. The CDR3 is made up of 15 amino acids. Germline loops: CDR1 SGHRS, CDR2 YFSETQ. V lost 4 bases, J lost 4 bases, and 8 bases stayed unmatched. The CDR3 protein is CASSPEGSGYNEQFF. CDR3 DNA: TGCGCCAGCAGCCCCGAAGGTAGCGGGTACAATGAGCAGTTCTTC.

This clonotype has a count of ten or more. V and J are TRBV15 and TRBJ2-1; TRBD1 might be the D (7 bases). V gave up 3 bases and J gave up 6 bases, with 15 bases separating them. This CDR3 comprises 15 residues. Germline V gene lookup returns CDR1 LNHNV and CDR2 YYDKDF (reference sequence). CDR3 DNA: TGTGCCACCAGCAGGGAGGGGGCGGTTACCAATGAGCAGTTCTTC. It is translated as CATSREGAVTNEQFF.

This clonotype was detected ten times or more. The chain employs TRBV9 and TRBJ2-3; D call uncertain. The V end lost 2 bases, the J end lost 2 bases, and 3 bases lay between the germline ends. The CDR3 length is 12 residues. The germline V gene encodes CDR1 SGDLS and CDR2 YYNGEE. The CDR3 region is CASSVVTDTQYF. CDR3 sequence (DNA): TGTGCCAGCAGCGTGGTCACAGATACGCAGTATTTT.

This clonotype was seen repeatedly, ten times or more. The chain joins TRBV27 to TRBJ2-7; perhaps TRBD2 as D (5 bases). This CDR3 comprises 14 residues. Germline CDR1 reads MNHEY; CDR2 reads SMNVEV (reference sequence). V dropped 2 bases and J dropped 3 bases, with 11 bases sitting between them. CDR3 sequence reads: CASSLLAFGYEQYF. The CDR3, as DNA: TGTGCCAGCAGTTTACTAGCTTTTGGCTACGAGCAGTACTTC.